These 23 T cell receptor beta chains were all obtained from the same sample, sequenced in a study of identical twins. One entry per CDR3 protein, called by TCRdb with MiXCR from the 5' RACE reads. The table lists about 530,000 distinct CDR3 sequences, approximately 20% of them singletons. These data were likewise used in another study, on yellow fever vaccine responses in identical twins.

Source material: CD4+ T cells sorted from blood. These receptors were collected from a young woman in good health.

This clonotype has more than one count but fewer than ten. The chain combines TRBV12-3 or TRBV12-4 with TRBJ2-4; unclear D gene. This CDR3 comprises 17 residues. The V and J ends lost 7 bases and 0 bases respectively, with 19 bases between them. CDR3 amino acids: CASTRRSDSLAKNIQYF. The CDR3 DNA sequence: TGTGCCAGCACCCGAAGGTCCGATAGTCTAGCCAAAAACATTCAGTACTTC.

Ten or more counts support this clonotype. This CDR3 reads CASSSRLAGSNTGELFF. Here the CDR3 DNA reads TGTGCCAGCAGTTCGCGACTAGCGGGGTCGAACACCGGGGAGCTGTTTTTT. The V gene is TRBV27, the J gene TRBJ2-2; 11 nucleotides line up with TRBD2. The CDR3 extends over 17 amino acids. Per the germline V gene, CDR1 is MNHEY and CDR2 is SMNVEV (reference sequence). With 4 bases clipped from V and 0 bases from J, the junction kept 4 bases outside the gene matches.

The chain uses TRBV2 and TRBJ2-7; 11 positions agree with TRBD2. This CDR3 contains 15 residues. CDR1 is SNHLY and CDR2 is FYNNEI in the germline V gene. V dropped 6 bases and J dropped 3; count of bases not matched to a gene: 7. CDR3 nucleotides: TGTGCCAGCAGCACCGGGACTAGCGGAATCTACGAGCAGTACTTC. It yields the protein CASSTGTSGIYEQYF.

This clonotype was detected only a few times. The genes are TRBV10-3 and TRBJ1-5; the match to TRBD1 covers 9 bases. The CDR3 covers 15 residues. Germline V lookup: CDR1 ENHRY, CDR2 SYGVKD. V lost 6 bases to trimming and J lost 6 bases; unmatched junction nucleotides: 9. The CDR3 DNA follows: TGTGCCATCAGCGAGACAGGGGGGGATAGTCAGCCCCAGCATTTT. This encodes CAISETGGDSQPQHF.

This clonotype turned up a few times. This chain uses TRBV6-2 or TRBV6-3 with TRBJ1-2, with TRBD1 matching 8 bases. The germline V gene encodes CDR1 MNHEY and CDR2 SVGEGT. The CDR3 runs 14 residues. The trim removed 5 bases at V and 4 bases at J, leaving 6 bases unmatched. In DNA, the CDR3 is TGTGCCAGCAGTCCCCAGGGGGCTGGCTATGGCTACACCTTC. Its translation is CASSPQGAGYGYTF.

CDR3 in amino acids: CASSDRIRVGYNEQFF. CDR3 DNA sequence: TGTGCCAGCAGCGACCGAATCCGGGTTGGCTACAATGAGCAGTTCTTC. The rearrangement uses TRBV9 and TRBJ2-1; the D is unclear. The CDR3 has 16 amino acids. CDR1 is SGDLS, CDR2 YYNGEE, per germline. V gave up 3 bases and J gave up 3 bases, with 16 bases separating them.

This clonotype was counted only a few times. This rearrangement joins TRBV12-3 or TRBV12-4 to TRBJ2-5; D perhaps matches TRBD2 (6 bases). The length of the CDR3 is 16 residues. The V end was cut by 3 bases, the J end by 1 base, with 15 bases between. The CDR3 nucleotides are TGTGCCAGCAGTTTTCGGGGGACCTCTATCCAAGAGACCCAGTACTTC. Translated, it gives CASSFRGTSIQETQYF.

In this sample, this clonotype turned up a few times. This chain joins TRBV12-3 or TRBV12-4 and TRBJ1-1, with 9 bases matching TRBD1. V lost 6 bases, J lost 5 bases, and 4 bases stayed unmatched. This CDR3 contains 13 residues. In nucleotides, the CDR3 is TGTGCCAGCAGCTACGGACAGGGGACTGAAGCTTTCTTT. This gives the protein CASSYGQGTEAFF.

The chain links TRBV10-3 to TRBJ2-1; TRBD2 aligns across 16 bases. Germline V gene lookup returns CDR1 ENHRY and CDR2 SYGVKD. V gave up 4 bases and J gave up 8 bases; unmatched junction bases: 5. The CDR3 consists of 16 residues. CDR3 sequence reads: CAISGTGTSGRDEQFF. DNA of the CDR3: TGTGCCATCAGTGGGACCGGGACTAGCGGGAGGGATGAGCAGTTCTTC.

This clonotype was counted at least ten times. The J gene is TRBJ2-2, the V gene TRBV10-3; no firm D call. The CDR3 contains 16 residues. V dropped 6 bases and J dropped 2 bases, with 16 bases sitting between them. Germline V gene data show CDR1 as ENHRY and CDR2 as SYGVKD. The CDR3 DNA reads TGTGCCATCAGATCGACCCCTGGAGCCAACACCGGGGAGCTGTTTTTT. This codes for CAIRSTPGANTGELFF.

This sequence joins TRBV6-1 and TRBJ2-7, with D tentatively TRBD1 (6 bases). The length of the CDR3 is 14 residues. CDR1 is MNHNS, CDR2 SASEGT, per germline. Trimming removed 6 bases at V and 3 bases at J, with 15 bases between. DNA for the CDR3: TGTGCCAGCAGCCAAGGGGGAGTTGTCTACGAGCAGTACTTC. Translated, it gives CASSQGGVVYEQYF.

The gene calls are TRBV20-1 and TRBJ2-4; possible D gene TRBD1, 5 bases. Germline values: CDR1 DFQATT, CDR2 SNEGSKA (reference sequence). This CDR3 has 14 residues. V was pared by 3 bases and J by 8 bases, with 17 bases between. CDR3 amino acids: CSARAGAEHHIQYF. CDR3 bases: TGCAGTGCTAGGGCTGGGGCAGAGCACCACATTCAGTACTTC.

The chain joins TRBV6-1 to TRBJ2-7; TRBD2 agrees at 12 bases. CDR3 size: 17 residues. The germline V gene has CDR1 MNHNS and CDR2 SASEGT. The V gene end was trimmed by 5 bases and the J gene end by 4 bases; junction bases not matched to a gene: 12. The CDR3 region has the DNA TGTGCCAGCAGTCTGAACCAAGGACTAGCGGGGTTATACGAGCAGTACTTC. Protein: CASSLNQGLAGLYEQYF.

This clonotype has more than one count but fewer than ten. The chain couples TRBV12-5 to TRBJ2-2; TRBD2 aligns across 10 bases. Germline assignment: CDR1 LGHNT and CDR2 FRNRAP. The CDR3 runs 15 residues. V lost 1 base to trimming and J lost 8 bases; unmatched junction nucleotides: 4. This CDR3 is CASGLASGSSGELFF. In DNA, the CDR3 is TGTGCTAGTGGTTTGGCTAGCGGGAGTAGTGGGGAGCTGTTTTTT.

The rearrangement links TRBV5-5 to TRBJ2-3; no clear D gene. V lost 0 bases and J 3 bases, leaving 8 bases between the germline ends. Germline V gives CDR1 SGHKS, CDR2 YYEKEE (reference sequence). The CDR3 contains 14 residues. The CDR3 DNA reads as TGTGCCAGCAGCTTGGCCCGCGCTACAGATACGCAGTATTTT. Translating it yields CASSLARATDTQYF.

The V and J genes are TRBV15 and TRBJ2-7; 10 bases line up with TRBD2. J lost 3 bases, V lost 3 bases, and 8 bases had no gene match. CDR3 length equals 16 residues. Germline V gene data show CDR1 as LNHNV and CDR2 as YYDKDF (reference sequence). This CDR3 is CATSSPQREGNYEQYF. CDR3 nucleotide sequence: TGTGCCACCAGCAGCCCTCAGCGGGAGGGTAACTACGAGCAGTACTTC.

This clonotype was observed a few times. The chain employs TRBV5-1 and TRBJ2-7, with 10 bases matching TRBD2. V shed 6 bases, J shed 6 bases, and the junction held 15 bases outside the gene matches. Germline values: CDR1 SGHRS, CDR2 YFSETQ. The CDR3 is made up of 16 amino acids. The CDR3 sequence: CASTPRGLAGDAEQYF. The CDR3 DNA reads TGCGCCAGCACCCCACGCGGGCTAGCGGGAGACGCCGAGCAGTACTTC.

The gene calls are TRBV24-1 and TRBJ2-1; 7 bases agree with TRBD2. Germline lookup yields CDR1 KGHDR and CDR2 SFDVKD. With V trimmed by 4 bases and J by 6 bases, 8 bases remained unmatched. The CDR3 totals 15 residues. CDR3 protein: CATSDRTSLGNEQFF. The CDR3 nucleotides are TGTGCCACCAGTGACCGGACTAGTCTTGGCAATGAGCAGTTCTTC.

CDR3: CASSPTDITQETQYF. Here the CDR3 DNA reads TGTGCCAGCAGCCCAACGGACATAACCCAAGAGACCCAGTACTTC. The rearrangement uses TRBV7-9 and TRBJ2-5, with a tentative D call TRBD1 (5 bases). The length of the CDR3 is 15 residues. Germline V gene sequence: CDR1 SEHNR, CDR2 FQNEAQ (reference sequence). Between the trimmed V and J ends, which lost 5 bases and 1 base, there was a span of 14 bases.

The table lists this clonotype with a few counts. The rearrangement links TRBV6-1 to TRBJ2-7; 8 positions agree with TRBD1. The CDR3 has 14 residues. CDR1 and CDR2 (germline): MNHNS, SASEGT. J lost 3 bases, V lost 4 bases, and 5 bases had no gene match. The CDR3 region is CASSGQGALYEQYV. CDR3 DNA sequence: TGTGCCAGCAGTGGCCAGGGGGCCCTCTACGAGCAGTACGTC.

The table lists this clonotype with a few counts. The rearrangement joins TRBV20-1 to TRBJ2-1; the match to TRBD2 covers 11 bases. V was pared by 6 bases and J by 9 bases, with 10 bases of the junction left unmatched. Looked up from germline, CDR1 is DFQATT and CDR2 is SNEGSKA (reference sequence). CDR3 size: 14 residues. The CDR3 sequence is CSALSGRDWSEQFF. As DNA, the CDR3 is TGCAGTGCCCTTAGCGGGAGGGATTGGAGTGAGCAGTTCTTC.

This chain's CDR3 is CASSKRGQVSYNEQFF. The CDR3 DNA reads as TGTGCCAGCAGCAAAAGGGGACAGGTCTCCTACAATGAGCAGTTCTTC. The chain links TRBV21-1 to TRBJ2-1; the table calls TRBD1, which could not be checked here. TRBV21-1 has pseudogene status. There are 16 residues in the CDR3.

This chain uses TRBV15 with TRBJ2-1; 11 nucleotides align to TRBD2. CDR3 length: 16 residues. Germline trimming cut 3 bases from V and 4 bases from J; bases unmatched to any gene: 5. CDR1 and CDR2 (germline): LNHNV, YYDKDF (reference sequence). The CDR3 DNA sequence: TGTGCCACCAGCAGGATAAGGACTAGCGGGTACAATGAGCAGTTCTTC. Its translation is CATSRIRTSGYNEQFF. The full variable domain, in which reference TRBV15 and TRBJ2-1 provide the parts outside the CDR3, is DAMVIQNPRYQVTQFGKPVTLSCSQTLNHNVMYWYQQKSSQAPKLLFHYYDKDFNNEADTPDNFQSRRPNTSFCFLDIRSPGLGDTAMYLCATSRIRTSGYNEQFFGPGTRLTVL.